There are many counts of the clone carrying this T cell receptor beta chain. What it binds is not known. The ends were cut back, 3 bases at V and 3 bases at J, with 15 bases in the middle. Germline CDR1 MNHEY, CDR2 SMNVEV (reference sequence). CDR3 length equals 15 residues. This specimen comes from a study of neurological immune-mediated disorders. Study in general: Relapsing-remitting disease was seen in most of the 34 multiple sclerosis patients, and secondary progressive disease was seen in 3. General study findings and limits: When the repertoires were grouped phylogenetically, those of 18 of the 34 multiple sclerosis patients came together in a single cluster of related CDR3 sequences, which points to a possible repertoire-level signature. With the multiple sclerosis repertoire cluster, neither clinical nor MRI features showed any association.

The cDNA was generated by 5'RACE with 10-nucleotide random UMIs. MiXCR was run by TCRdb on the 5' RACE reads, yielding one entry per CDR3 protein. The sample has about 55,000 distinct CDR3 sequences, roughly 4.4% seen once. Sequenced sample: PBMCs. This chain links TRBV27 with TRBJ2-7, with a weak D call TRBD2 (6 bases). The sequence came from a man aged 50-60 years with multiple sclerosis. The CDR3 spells CASSFLPGLYYEQYF. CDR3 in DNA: TGTGCCAGCAGTTTCCTCCCGGGACTTTACTACGAGCAGTACTTC.